These 2 T cell receptor beta chains were all obtained from the same sample, sequenced in a study of early T cells in non-severe SARS-CoV-2 infection. TCRdb reprocessed the 5' RACE reads with MiXCR, giving one entry per CDR3 protein. The repertoire consists of just under 45,000 distinct CDR3 sequences, with 11% occurring once and the leading ten covering around a tenth. Sequenced input: whole blood. The receptors were sampled from an adult who was a healthcare worker with PCR-confirmed SARS-CoV-2 infection or an uninfected control (not recorded which).

The chain employs TRBV29-1 and TRBJ2-6; D is possibly TRBD2 (5 bases). CDR1 is SQVTM and CDR2 is ANQGSEA in the germline V gene. With 2 bases removed from V and 4 bases from J, the gap between germline ends came to 6 bases. The CDR3 runs to 13 residues. The CDR3 is CSVERGGANVLTF. Here the CDR3 DNA reads TGCAGCGTTGAACGGGGAGGGGCCAACGTCCTGACTTTC.

This clonotype appeared a few times. This chain joins TRBV11-2 and TRBJ1-4, with D unresolved. The V gene lost 2 bases and the J gene lost 0 bases, with 4 bases spanning the gap. This CDR3 spans 14 amino acids. Germline CDR1 is SGHAT and CDR2 is FQNNGV. CDR3 nucleotides: TGTGCCAGCAGCTTAACAACAACTAATGAAAAACTGTTTTTT. Protein sequence: CASSLTTTNEKLFF.